Listed below are T cell receptor beta chains from one sample, sequenced in a study of shared T cell receptors in the human thymus. Profiled with immunoSEQ multiplex PCR; TCRdb holds only in-frame clones, not every one. The sample lists some 660,000 clones, around 87% occurring once. These data were likewise used in another study, on human thymus T cells.

The specimen sequenced was thymocytes. All receptors come from a boy under two years old with a congenital heart defect. The CDR3 runs from the conserved cysteine through the conserved F or W. The order of the fields is clone size, D gene, J gene, V gene, CDR3 DNA, CDR3 protein. D genes are given only for firm matches. Size is omitted from some rows. Given values are once, few, many or a class for expanded clones.

size: .; D: TRBD1; J: TRBJ2-7; V: TRBV5-6; DNA: TGTGCCAGCAGCTTACTCGACAGGGACGAGCAGTACTTC; CDR3: CASSLLDRDEQYF
size: .; D: TRBD1; J: TRBJ1-5; V: TRBV28; DNA: TGTGCCAGCAGTTTTATCAGGACAGGGCGGAAGAATCAGCCCCAGCATTTT; CDR3: CASSFIRTGRKNQPQHF
size: .; D: .; J: TRBJ1-1; V: TRBV28; DNA: TGTGCCAGCAGTCAGAGCGCGGATGCGGACACTGAAGCTTTCTTT; CDR3: CASSQSADADTEAFF
size: .; D: .; J: TRBJ2-5; V: TRBV25-1; DNA: TGTGCCAGCAGTGATCTCAGGGGTCAGGAAGAGACCCAGTACTTC; CDR3: CASSDLRGQEETQYF
size: .; D: TRBD2; J: TRBJ2-2; V: TRBV7-9; DNA: TGTGCCAGCAGCTTATACATCGGGCGGGAGGGCCCGAAGGACGGGGAGCTGTTTTTT; CDR3: CASSLYIGREGPKDGELFF
size: .; D: TRBD1; J: TRBJ1-5; V: TRBV19; DNA: TGTGCCAGTAGTATAGGGCAGGGGGCGAATCAGCCCCAGCATTTT; CDR3: CASSIGQGANQPQHF
size: .; D: .; J: TRBJ2-1; V: TRBV6-1; DNA: TGTGCCAGCAGGTCGAACAGGGCGAACAATGAGCAGTTCTTC; CDR3: CASRSNRANNEQFF
size: .; D: .; J: TRBJ1-5; V: TRBV21-1; DNA: TGTGCCAGCAGCGCCACTTACAGGGGAGTAGGTCAGCCCCAGCATTTT; CDR3: CASSATYRGVGQPQHF
size: .; D: .; J: TRBJ1-2; V: TRBV7-9; DNA: TGTGCCAGCAGTTTTCCAGGGCTCTATGGCTACACCTTC; CDR3: CASSFPGLYGYTF
size: .; D: .; J: TRBJ2-1; V: TRBV28; DNA: TGTGCCAGCAGTTTATCCCCCCCGCGGGAAAACAATGAGCAGTTCTTC; CDR3: CASSLSPPRENNEQFF
size: .; D: .; J: TRBJ1-5; V: TRBV15; DNA: TGTGCCACCGCCGCCCTTGGCCAGCCCCAGCATTTT; CDR3: CATAALGQPQHF
size: .; D: TRBD2; J: TRBJ2-7; V: TRBV6-1; DNA: TGTGCCAGCAGTCTAGCGGCCTCCTACGAGCAGTACTTC; CDR3: CASSLAASYEQYF
size: .; D: TRBD2; J: TRBJ2-1; V: TRBV14; DNA: TGTGCCAGCAGCCAAGGCAGGAGCGGGAGGCACCGCTACAATGAGCAGTTCTTC; CDR3: CASSQGRSGRHRYNEQFF
size: .; D: TRBD1; J: TRBJ1-5; V: TRBV9; DNA: TGTGCCAGCAGTTTGACAGGGGGTGATCAGCCCCAGCATTTT; CDR3: CASSLTGGDQPQHF
size: .; D: .; J: TRBJ1-5; V: TRBV28; DNA: TGTGCCAGCAGTTTGGGCCAGAGCAATCAGCCCCAGCATTTT; CDR3: CASSLGQSNQPQHF
size: .; D: .; J: TRBJ1-1; V: TRBV30; DNA: TGTGCCTGGAGTGCACAGGGTGTAGACACTGAAGCTTTCTTT; CDR3: CAWSAQGVDTEAFF
size: .; D: .; J: TRBJ2-3; V: TRBV15; DNA: TGTGCCACCAGCCCAAAAGGGAGTTGGAGCACAGATACGCAGTATTTT; CDR3: CATSPKGSWSTDTQYF
size: .; D: .; J: TRBJ1-6; V: TRBV30; DNA: TGTGCCTGGACAGGGAGGGGTTCCCCCCTCCACTTT; CDR3: CAWTGRGSPLHF
size: .; D: TRBD2; J: TRBJ2-1; V: TRBV6-5; DNA: TGTGCCAGCAGTTACAATCCGGCGGGAGGACCCAATGAGCAGTTCTTC; CDR3: CASSYNPAGGPNEQFF
size: once; D: .; J: TRBJ2-1; V: TRBV5-6; DNA: TGTGCCAGCAGCTTAGGGGTCGGCTCCTACAATGAGCAGTTCTTC; CDR3: CASSLGVGSYNEQFF
size: .; D: .; J: TRBJ1-5; V: TRBV19; DNA: TGTGCCAGTAGTAGTGGGGCACCCAATCAGCCCCAGCATTTT; CDR3: CASSSGAPNQPQHF
size: once; D: TRBD1; J: TRBJ1-2; V: TRBV19; DNA: TGTGCCAGTAGTATTGGGGGAGGACTGAGACAGGGGGCCGATGGCTACACCTTC; CDR3: CASSIGGGLRQGADGYTF
size: .; D: .; J: TRBJ1-1; V: TRBV6-1; DNA: TGTGCCAGCAGTAGATATTCAGGGATCGCTGAAGCTTTCTTT; CDR3: CASSRYSGIAEAFF
size: .; D: .; J: TRBJ1-1; V: TRBV9; DNA: TGTGCCAGCAGCGTAGGGTTTCGGTCAGGGCTAGATATGAACACTGAAGCTTTCTTT; CDR3: CASSVGFRSGLDMNTEAFF
size: .; D: .; J: TRBJ1-1; V: TRBV11-1; DNA: TGTGCCAGCAGCTTTCATCAGGGGAAGAACACTGAAGCTTTCTTT; CDR3: CASSFHQGKNTEAFF
size: .; D: TRBD2; J: TRBJ2-3; V: TRBV14; DNA: TGTGCCAGCAGCCAAGATAAGGCTAGCGGCCACAGCACAGATACGCAGTATTTT; CDR3: CASSQDKASGHSTDTQYF
size: once; D: .; J: TRBJ1-4; V: TRBV12-5; DNA: TGTGCTAGTGGTTTGGTAGCAGGGAACTACGAAAAACTGTTTTTT; CDR3: CASGLVAGNYEKLFF
size: .; D: .; J: TRBJ1-6; V: TRBV19; DNA: TGTGGGGATCGGGGGGGATCCCCCCTCCACTTT; CDR3: CGDRGGSPLHF
size: .; D: TRBD1; J: TRBJ1-5; V: TRBV5-6; DNA: TGTGCCAGCAGCTCAACCACAGGGGAGTCGGAAAGCAATCAGCCCCAGCATTTT; CDR3: CASSSTTGESESNQPQHF
size: .; D: TRBD1; J: TRBJ2-7; V: TRBV10-2; DNA: TGCGCCAGCAACGGAGGGGACAGGGACGAGCAGTACTTC; CDR3: CASNGGDRDEQYF
size: .; D: TRBD1; J: TRBJ2-2; V: TRBV5-5; DNA: TGTGCCAGCAGCACAGGACAGGGAGGCACCGGGGAGCTGTTTTTT; CDR3: CASSTGQGGTGELFF
size: .; D: .; J: TRBJ2-2; V: TRBV5-1; DNA: TGCGCCAGCAGCTCTACAGGGACCACCGGGGAGCTGTTTTTT; CDR3: CASSSTGTTGELFF
size: once; D: TRBD1; J: TRBJ1-2; V: TRBV29-1; DNA: TGCAGCGTTGCTAGACAGGGGATCAACTATGGCTACACCTTC; CDR3: CSVARQGINYGYTF
size: .; D: .; J: TRBJ2-5; V: TRBV21-1; DNA: TGTGCCAGGACAGGGCCCCGCCAAGAGACCCAGTACTTC; CDR3: CARTGPRQETQYF
size: .; D: .; J: TRBJ1-4; V: TRBV4-3; DNA: TGCGCCAGCAGCCAAGGGGTGGCGGATGAAAAACTGTTTTTT; CDR3: CASSQGVADEKLFF
size: .; D: TRBD2; J: TRBJ2-3; V: TRBV9; DNA: TGTGCCAGCAGCATCAGGACTAGCGGGGGGGCTTCCACAGATACGCAGTATTTT; CDR3: CASSIRTSGGASTDTQYF
size: .; D: TRBD2; J: TRBJ2-1; V: TRBV25-1; DNA: TGTGCCAGCAGTGGCCCTAGCGGGGGGTCGGGTGAGCAGTTCTTC; CDR3: CASSGPSGGSGEQFF
size: .; D: .; J: TRBJ2-7; V: TRBV6-4; DNA: TGTGCCAGCAGGCCCAGGGAGGTAGTCTCCTACGAGCAGTACTTC; CDR3: CASRPREVVSYEQYF
size: .; D: .; J: TRBJ2-7; V: TRBV27; DNA: TGTGCCAGCAGTCCGCTCTATCGGTCCTACGAGCAGTACTTC; CDR3: CASSPLYRSYEQYF
size: .; D: TRBD1; J: TRBJ2-6; V: TRBV5-8; DNA: TGTGCCAGCAGCTGGACAGGTGCCTCTGGGGCCAACGTCCTGACTTTC; CDR3: CASSWTGASGANVLTF
size: .; D: .; J: TRBJ1-1; V: TRBV6-5; DNA: TGTGCCAGCAGCTATCGGGTTGATACTGAAGCTTTCTTT; CDR3: CASSYRVDTEAFF
size: .; D: .; J: TRBJ1-2; V: TRBV28; DNA: TGTGCCAGCAGCCCTTCTGGAGGGGAGGCGTATGGCTACACCTTC; CDR3: CASSPSGGEAYGYTF